These T cell receptor beta chains were read from a single sample in a study of monozygotic twins with inflammatory bowel disease. TCRdb reanalyzed the 5' RACE reads, giving one entry per CDR3 protein sequence and no DNA. The sample table sets out over 90,000 distinct CDR3 sequences. Sample: blood. These receptors were taken from a human donor with ulcerative colitis or Crohn's disease, or a healthy co-twin of an affected twin (not recorded which). The CDR3 runs from the conserved cysteine through the conserved F or W. Each record gives: J gene, V gene, CDR3 length, CDR3 protein.

j_call: TRBJ2-6; v_call: TRBV5-5; cdr3_length: 13; cdr3_aa: CASSLTEAEVLTF
j_call: TRBJ2-7; v_call: TRBV6-2/TRBV6-3; cdr3_length: 14; cdr3_aa: CASSTGTSGYEQYF
j_call: TRBJ2-1; v_call: TRBV7-6; cdr3_length: 17; cdr3_aa: CASSSRLGGGVRNEQFF
j_call: TRBJ2-5; v_call: TRBV29-1; cdr3_length: 12; cdr3_aa: CSVKTGTETQYF
j_call: TRBJ1-1; v_call: TRBV30; cdr3_length: 11; cdr3_aa: CALPRGAEAFF
j_call: TRBJ1-5; v_call: TRBV7-2; cdr3_length: 16; cdr3_aa: CASSAQTGRDNQPQHF
j_call: TRBJ2-5; v_call: TRBV5-1; cdr3_length: 14; cdr3_aa: CASSQGGYQETQYF
j_call: TRBJ2-7; v_call: TRBV29-1; cdr3_length: 12; cdr3_aa: CSVTDPPDEQYF
j_call: TRBJ2-2; v_call: TRBV6-4; cdr3_length: 15; cdr3_aa: CASSDSEGFGGELFF
j_call: TRBJ2-6; v_call: TRBV6-1; cdr3_length: 15; cdr3_aa: CASSQGETGANVLTF
j_call: TRBJ2-7; v_call: TRBV5-5; cdr3_length: 12; cdr3_aa: CASRWKEYEQYF
j_call: TRBJ2-1; v_call: TRBV9; cdr3_length: 18; cdr3_aa: CASSILPTTAHPFNEQFF